Following are 22 T cell receptor beta chains from one sample sequenced in a study of cytomegalovirus exposure and HLA in healthy donors. Profiled with immunoSEQ multiplex PCR; TCRdb holds only in-frame clones, not every one. This table holds approximately 150,000 clones, approximately 86% found once. What was sequenced was PBMCs. These receptors originate from a man aged 18 to 30 in good health and CMV-seropositive.

V is TRBV5-4 and J is TRBJ2-5; 7 bases are shared with TRBD1. Germline V lookup: CDR1 SGHNT, CDR2 YYREEE (reference sequence). There are 14 residues in the CDR3. J was trimmed by 10 bases and V by 5 bases; bases with no gene match: 14. The DNA of the CDR3 is TGTGCCAGCAGAACACAGGGGACCTTCGGGGACCAGTACTTC. It is translated as CASRTQGTFGDQYF.

The V gene is TRBV19, the J gene TRBJ2-2; 7 nucleotides match TRBD2. J lost 5 bases, V lost 10 bases, and 7 bases had no gene match. The CDR3 has 13 residues. CDR1 is LNHDA, CDR2 SQIVND, per germline (reference sequence). DNA of the CDR3: TGTGCCACAGGGCGGGAGATAACCGGGGAGCTGTTTTTT. This gives the protein CATGREITGELFF.

J is TRBJ1-1 and V is TRBV11-2, with 7 bases identical to TRBD1. Germline V gene lookup returns CDR1 SGHAT and CDR2 FQNNGV. The CDR3 runs to 16 residues. V lost 6 bases, J lost 11 bases, and 21 bases stayed unmatched. The CDR3 bases are TGTGCCAGCAGGACACACCGCCGCGACAGGGATAATGGGGCTTTCTTT. It specifies CASRTHRRDRDNGAFF.

This chain uses TRBV5-1 with TRBJ2-7; tentative D call: TRBD1 (5 bases). CDR3 size: 14 residues. V was trimmed by 4 bases and J by 2 bases, leaving 13 bases between them. The germline gives CDR1 SGHRS, CDR2 YFSETQ. CDR3 in DNA: TGCGCCAGCAGCGCTCAGTGGGGCGCCTACGAGCAGTACTTC. Its protein is CASSAQWGAYEQYF.

This clone showed up just once. This chain uses TRBV11-2 with TRBJ1-2; tentative D call: TRBD1 (5 bases). The germline CDR1 and CDR2 sequences are SGHAT and FQNNGV. The CDR3 loop spans 13 amino acids. The V gene lost 1 base and the J gene lost 2 bases, with 5 bases spanning the gap. The CDR3 bases are TGTGCCAGCAGCTTAGCAGGGAACTATGGCTACACCTTC. Translating it yields CASSLAGNYGYTF. Full variable domain (remainder filled in from reference TRBV11-2 and TRBJ1-2): EAGVAQSPRYKIIEKRQSVAFWCNPISGHATLYWYQQILGQGPKLLIQFQNNGVVDDSQLPKDRFSAERLKGVDSTLKIQPAKLEDSAVYLCASSLAGNYGYTFGSGTRLTVV.

J is TRBJ2-5 and V is TRBV15, with 8 bases fitting TRBD1. The trim removed 2 bases at V and 2 bases at J, leaving 4 bases unmatched. From germline, CDR1 is LNHNV and CDR2 YYDKDF (reference sequence). The CDR3 totals 15 residues. This CDR3 reads CATSRSTGVQETQYF. The CDR3 nucleotides read TGTGCCACCAGCAGATCGACAGGGGTTCAAGAGACCCAGTACTTC. The full variable domain, rest sourced from reference TRBV15 and TRBJ2-5, is DAMVIQNPRYQVTQFGKPVTLSCSQTLNHNVMYWYQQKSSQAPKLLFHYYDKDFNNEADTPDNFQSRRPNTSFCFLDIRSPGLGDTAMYLCATSRSTGVQETQYFGPGTRLLVL.

CDR3 sequence reads: CASSPPGDFSSYEQYF. As DNA, the CDR3 is TGTGCCAGCAGCCCCCCCGGGGATTTTAGCTCCTACGAGCAGTACTTC. This sequence joins TRBV9 and TRBJ2-7, with D perhaps TRBD2 (5 bases). Germline V gene data show CDR1 as SGDLS and CDR2 as YYNGEE. Deletions cut 4 bases from V and 0 bases from J, with 17 bases between. The CDR3 length is 16 residues.

CDR3 coding DNA: TGTGCCAGCAGCTTGGTACAGCCCTACGAGCAGTACTTC. The encoded protein is CASSLVQPYEQYF. The rearrangement uses TRBV5-8 and TRBJ2-7; no reliable D call. CDR1 SGHTS and CDR2 YDEGEE come from the germline V gene. V was shortened by 0 bases and J by 2 bases, with 6 bases between the two germline ends. The CDR3 contains 13 residues.

The V call is TRBV5-1, the J call TRBJ2-7; 10 bases are a match to TRBD2. Germline values: CDR1 SGHRS, CDR2 YFSETQ. This CDR3 is built from 16 residues. V lost 3 bases and J lost 7; bases outside the gene matches: 13. CDR3 DNA: TGCGCCAGCAGCTGGCAGACTAGCGGGCCGGTGGTAGAGCAGTACTTC. It encodes CASSWQTSGPVVEQYF.

The rearrangement links TRBV5-1 to TRBJ2-3; TRBD2 matches at 9 bases. V was pared by 1 base and J by 5 bases, with 5 bases of the junction left unmatched. The CDR3 loop spans 15 amino acids. The germline gives CDR1 SGHRS, CDR2 YFSETQ. The CDR3: CASSLQSSGEDTQYF. Written as DNA, the CDR3 is TGCGCCAGCAGCTTGCAGTCTAGCGGGGAAGATACGCAGTATTTT.

V usage is TRBV11-3 and J usage is TRBJ2-7, with a possible D match to TRBD2 (5 bases). Germline CDR1 is SGHNT and CDR2 is YENEEA. Trimming removed 1 base from V and 3 bases from J, with 13 bases in between. This CDR3 contains 15 residues. The CDR3 DNA is TGTGCCAGCAGCTTAGTACTACGACGGGGCTACGAGCAGTACTTC. Amino acids: CASSLVLRRGYEQYF.

This clone was found once. The gene calls are TRBV11-2 and TRBJ2-7; a possible D gene is TRBD1 (6 bases). Trimming stripped 1 base from V and 5 bases from J, with 12 bases between. The CDR3 sequence is 14 residues long. CDR1 is SGHAT, CDR2 FQNNGV, per germline. CDR3 DNA sequence: TGTGCCAGCAGCTTAGTCGCAGGGGAAAACGAGCAGTACTTC. This encodes CASSLVAGENEQYF.

This clone has just a few counts. This chain uses TRBV2 with TRBJ1-1, with D possibly matching TRBD1 (6 bases). Germline V CDR1 and CDR2: SNHLY, FYNNEI. Trimming stripped 9 bases from V and 4 bases from J, with 15 bases between. The CDR3 length is 13 residues. The CDR3 bases are TGTGCCAGTAGAACAGGGTATGGCACTGAAGCTTTCTTT. Amino acid sequence: CASRTGYGTEAFF.

CDR3 sequence: CASRNPGLPPWQYF. Written as DNA, the CDR3 is TGCGCCAGCAGGAATCCCGGACTACCCCCCTGGCAGTATTTT. This chain connects TRBV10-2 to TRBJ2-3; D is perhaps TRBD2 (6 bases). Germline CDR1 and CDR2: WSHSY and SAAADI. The ends were cut back, 6 bases at V and 11 bases at J, with 21 bases in the middle. The CDR3 sequence is 14 residues long.

The genes are TRBV23-1 and TRBJ2-5; tentatively, D is TRBD2 (6 bases). TRBV23-1 is flagged as an ORF with uncertain function. The CDR3 has 18 amino acids. The V end was cut by 0 bases, the J end by 5 bases, with 22 bases between. This chain's CDR3 is CASSQSERADSRGETQYF. CDR3 DNA: TGCGCCAGCAGTCAATCGGAGCGGGCGGACTCTCGGGGGGAGACCCAGTACTTC.

This chain connects TRBV4-1 to TRBJ1-3, with D possibly being TRBD1 (6 bases). Germline V gene sequence: CDR1 MGHRA, CDR2 YSYEKL. The CDR3 is 19 amino acids. The V and J ends lost 0 bases and 0 bases respectively, with 18 bases between them. CDR3 residues: CASSQEGGGRTFSGNTIYF. CDR3 sequence (DNA): TGCGCCAGCAGCCAAGAGGGAGGGGGACGGACCTTCTCTGGAAACACCATATATTTT.

Concerning this clone: Sequence at one end of the junction differs from germline and may be a read error. The chain employs TRBV7-7 and TRBJ2-7; D is perhaps TRBD2 (6 bases). The CDR3 runs to 13 residues. Looked up from germline, CDR1 is SSHAT and CDR2 is FNYEAQ (reference sequence). CDR3 sequence: CASSLVPAGEQYF. Here the CDR3 DNA reads TGTGCTAGCAGCTTAGTACCGGCGGGAGAGCAGTACTTC.

As regards this clone: The same CDR3 can be traced to other DNA sequences in this sample. The chain joins TRBV6-5 to TRBJ1-1; D ambiguous. Trimming took 2 bases from V and 8 from J, leaving 6 bases between them. Germline values: CDR1 MNHEY, CDR2 SVGAGI. The CDR3 has 11 amino acids. In DNA form, the CDR3 reads TGTGCCAGCAGTTACGGGAGGGAAGCTTTCTTT. Protein sequence: CASSYGREAFF.

J is TRBJ1-4 and V is TRBV6-1; D is unresolved. The CDR3 consists of 14 residues. CDR1 MNHNS and CDR2 SASEGT come from the germline V gene. Deletions cut 6 bases from V and 3 bases from J, with 11 bases between. DNA of the CDR3: TGTGCCAGCAGCCGCGACGGAGCTAATGAAAAACTGTTTTTT. It codes for CASSRDGANEKLFF.

This sequence joins TRBV18 and TRBJ2-5, with D uncertain. The CDR3 runs to 13 residues. The germline V and J ends were trimmed by 0 bases and 3 bases, with 5 bases remaining between them. The V gene's germline CDR1 is KGHSH and CDR2 LQKENI. The CDR3 spells CASSPPSEETQYF. For the CDR3, the DNA is TGTGCCAGCTCACCACCATCTGAAGAGACCCAGTACTTC. The full variable domain, its missing parts supplied by reference TRBV18 and TRBJ2-5, is NAGVMQNPRHLVRRRGQEARLRCSPMKGHSHVYWYRQLPEEGLKFMVYLQKENIIDESGMPKERFSAEFPKEGPSILRIQQVVRGDSAAYFCASSPPSEETQYFGPGTRLLVL.

This chain joins TRBV4-2 and TRBJ2-1, with 7 nucleotides matching TRBD2. The V gene's germline CDR1 is LGHNA and CDR2 YNFKEQ. The CDR3 extends over 15 amino acids. The ends lost 0 bases at V and 8 bases at J; junction bases unmatched: 7. The CDR3 spells CASSQDPALADEQFF. As DNA, the CDR3 is TGTGCCAGCAGCCAAGACCCCGCGCTAGCGGATGAGCAGTTCTTC.

The chain carries TRBV2 and TRBJ2-3, with 7 positions matching TRBD2. Germline assignment: CDR1 SNHLY and CDR2 FYNNEI. CDR3 length: 15 amino acids. Germline trimming cut 3 bases from V and 1 base from J; bases unmatched to any gene: 4. The CDR3 loop is CASSEGGTGTDTQYF. CDR3 DNA: TGTGCCAGCAGTGAGGGGGGGACGGGCACAGATACGCAGTATTTT.